This record looks at one T cell receptor (beta chain) sequence and its context. Antigen specificity is unknown. Other DNA variants within this sample encode the same CDR3. The data stem from a study of shared clonotypes between healthy human individuals. General study results and limits: Non-shared clonotypes had lower generation probabilities than clonotypes shared by all four sorted-subset donors. The study drew on few donors, limiting represented genetic and exposure-history diversity. Researchers found naive subsets generally carried larger estimated richness than memory subsets. Naive CD4 clonotypes were shared across a few donors at roughly 5.5%.

The CDR3 sequence is 15 residues long. Germline assignment: CDR1 KGHSH and CDR2 LQKENI. Trimming at V came to 3 bases and at J to 3 bases, leaving 6 bases not matched to a gene. Assay used: immunoSEQ multiplex PCR; TCRdb lists only in-frame clones, some missing. The table records around 2.5 million clones, 93% of them present only once. The material sequenced was naive CD4+ T cells from PBMCs. Specified subset: CD45RA+ positively selected. V and J are TRBV18 and TRBJ1-2; 8 bases map to TRBD1. The clonotype comes from a man between 18 and 35 years old in good health. Some clones in this sample may be carry-over from other donors' samples. The CDR3 reads CASSPGTGGDYGYTF. The CDR3 nucleotides are TGTGCCAGCTCACCGGGGACAGGCGGGGACTATGGCTACACCTTC.